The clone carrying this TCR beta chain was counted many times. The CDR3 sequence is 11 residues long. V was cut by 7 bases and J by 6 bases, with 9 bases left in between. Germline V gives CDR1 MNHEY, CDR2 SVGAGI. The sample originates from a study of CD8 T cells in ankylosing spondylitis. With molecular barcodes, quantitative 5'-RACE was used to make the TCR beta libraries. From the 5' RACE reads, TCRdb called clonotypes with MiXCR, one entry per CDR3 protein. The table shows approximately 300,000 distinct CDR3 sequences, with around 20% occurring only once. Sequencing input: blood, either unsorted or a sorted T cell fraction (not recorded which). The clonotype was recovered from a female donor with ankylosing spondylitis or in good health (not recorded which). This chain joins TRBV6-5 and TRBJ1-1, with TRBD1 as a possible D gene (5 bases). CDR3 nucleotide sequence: TGTGCCAGCAACCAGGGACCTGAAGCTTTCTTT. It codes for CASNQGPEAFF.